This note documents a single T cell receptor (beta chain) sequence. The sample belongs to a study of cytomegalovirus exposure and HLA in healthy donors. This CDR3 is 13 amino acids long. Per the germline V gene, CDR1 is SEHNR and CDR2 is FQNEAQ (reference sequence). Trimming shortened V by 5 bases and J by 4 bases, and 11 bases separated the two germline ends. Researchers ran the PCR with 60 Vbeta and 13 Jbeta primers. Only in-frame clones appear in the TCRdb table, and some are missing; sequencing was by immunoSEQ multiplex PCR. The sample records tens of thousands of clones, 70% to 80% being singletons.

This clonotype was obtained from a man aged 45-65 years in good health and CMV-seronegative. This chain uses TRBV7-9 with TRBJ1-2; perhaps TRBD1 as D (5 bases). Input material: PBMCs. This CDR3 is CASSPPDSYGYTF. In nucleotides, the CDR3 is TGTGCCAGCAGCCCCCCAGACAGCTATGGCTACACCTTC.